The rows below give T cell receptor beta chains drawn from one sample of a study of long-term antiretroviral therapy in people with HIV. The data were produced by immunoSEQ multiplex PCR, yet TCRdb's version contains in-frame clones alone and is incomplete. The sample lists about 26,000 clones; over 75% were seen once. Sample: unsorted PBMCs, taken 4.8 to 5 years after starting antiretroviral therapy. The receptors derive from a man in his forties with HIV. Each CDR3 is given with its conserved first and last residue. Fields, in order: clone size, J gene, D gene, V gene, CDR3 protein, CDR3 DNA. D genes are given only for firm matches. For some rows the clone size is stated as once, few or many, or as a class when expanded; others skip it.

>NA|TRBJ2-7|NA|TRBV20-1
CSARADYEQYF
TGCAGTGCTAGGGCGGACTATGAGCAGTACTTC
>NA|TRBJ1-2|NA|TRBV6-6
CASTAQGDGYTF
TGTGCCAGCACCGCACAGGGAGATGGCTACACCTTC
>NA|TRBJ2-7|NA|TRBV13
CASSLSKVLYEQYF
TGTGCCAGCAGCTTATCAAAGGTTCTCTACGAGCAGTACTTC
>few|TRBJ1-3|NA|TRBV28
CASSFLGAGNTIYF
TGTGCCAGCAGTTTCCTCGGAGCTGGAAACACCATATATTTT
>few|TRBJ1-1|NA|TRBV19
CASSPSATEAFF
TGTGCCAGTAGTCCCAGCGCCACTGAAGCTTTCTTT
>NA|TRBJ2-1|NA|TRBV5-4
CASSSQGGYNEQFF
TGTGCCAGCAGCTCACAGGGAGGGTACAATGAGCAGTTCTTC
>NA|TRBJ1-1|TRBD1|TRBV6-6
CASIGQGDTEAFF
TGTGCCAGCATCGGACAGGGGGACACTGAAGCTTTCTTT
>NA|TRBJ2-1|TRBD2|TRBV10-3
CAISGGTTPYNEQFF
TGTGCCATCAGTGGCGGGACTACCCCCTACAATGAGCAGTTCTTC
>NA|TRBJ1-2|NA|TRBV4-1
CASSQITNYGYTF
TGCGCCAGCAGCCAGATAACTAACTATGGCTACACCTTC
>NA|TRBJ1-3|NA|TRBV19
CASSYGGDTIYF
TGTGCCAGTAGCTATGGTGGGGACACCATATATTTT
>NA|TRBJ1-4|NA|TRBV28
CASNILGGGEKLFF
TGTGCCAGCAACATACTGGGGGGGGGTGAAAAACTGTTTTTT
>few|TRBJ1-6|NA|TRBV10-3
CAISESEVLPLHF
TGTGCCATCAGTGAGTCGGAGGTTCTGCCCCTCCACTTT
>NA|TRBJ2-1|NA|TRBV5-1
CASRAEVTLGNEQFF
TGCGCCAGCAGGGCCGAGGTTACTTTGGGCAATGAGCAGTTCTTC
>NA|TRBJ1-6|NA|TRBV5-4
CASSLDGVSPLHF
TGTGCCAGCAGCTTGGATGGGGTTTCACCCCTCCACTTT
>once|TRBJ2-1|NA|TRBV6-5
CASSYSRYSYNEQFF
TGTGCCAGCAGTTATAGTAGGTATTCCTACAATGAGCAGTTCTTC
>NA|TRBJ1-1|NA|TRBV14
CASSLPPIGRVDTEAFF
TGTGCCAGCAGCCTACCTCCCATCGGACGAGTGGACACTGAAGCTTTCTTT
>NA|TRBJ2-3|NA|TRBV7-9
CASSLEGTPSLGTDTQYF
TGTGCCAGCAGCTTAGAGGGAACTCCCTCATTGGGGACAGATACGCAGTATTTT
>NA|TRBJ2-5|TRBD2|TRBV2
CASRLGLAGVETQYF
TGTGCCAGCCGACTGGGACTAGCGGGAGTGGAGACCCAGTACTTC
>NA|TRBJ1-2|NA|TRBV27
CASSLSGAYYTF
TGTGCCAGCAGTTTGTCCGGAGCCTACTACACCTTC
>NA|TRBJ2-7|NA|TRBV2
CASSRAQETYEQYF
TGTGCCAGCAGTAGGGCGCAAGAAACCTACGAGCAGTACTTC
>NA|TRBJ2-7|NA|TRBV6-5
CASSVAASYEQYF
TGTGCCAGCAGTGTGGCCGCTTCCTACGAGCAGTACTTC
>NA|TRBJ1-6|NA|TRBV6-1
CASSEARPSPLHF
TGTGCCAGCAGTGAAGCGCGCCCCTCACCCCTCCACTTT
>NA|TRBJ2-2|NA|TRBV7-2
CASSLGGRGVTGELFF
TGTGCCAGCAGCTTAGGGGGGCGCGGGGTCACCGGGGAGCTGTTTTTT
>NA|TRBJ1-4|TRBD1|TRBV19
CASSRDREGTNEKLFF
TGTGCCAGTAGTCGGGACAGGGAAGGGACTAATGAAAAACTGTTTTTT
>NA|TRBJ1-4|NA|TRBV5-5
CASSFSGEHATNEKLFF
TGTGCCAGCAGCTTTTCGGGGGAACATGCAACTAATGAAAAACTGTTTTTT
>once|TRBJ1-2|TRBD1|TRBV15
CATNRDLPGTGHGYTF
TGTGCCACCAACAGAGATTTACCCGGGACAGGGCATGGCTACACCTTC
>NA|TRBJ2-5|NA|TRBV6-6
CASSYGGGETQYF
TGTGCCAGCAGTTACGGGGGCGGGGAGACCCAGTACTTC
>NA|TRBJ1-2|NA|TRBV25-1
CASSGPTGYGYTF
TGTGCCAGCAGTGGGCCCACAGGGTATGGCTACACCTTC
>once|TRBJ2-1|TRBD2|TRBV10-2
CASSIAGMNEQFF
TGCGCCAGCAGTATAGCGGGGATGAATGAGCAGTTCTTC
>NA|TRBJ2-3|NA|TRBV5-6
CASRSFSDTQYF
TGTGCCAGCAGAAGCTTCTCGGATACGCAGTATTTT
>NA|TRBJ2-5|TRBD1|TRBV5-4
CASSSRDPDRAQYF
TGTGCCAGCAGCTCTCGGGACCCCGACAGGGCCCAGTACTTC
>NA|TRBJ1-1|NA|TRBV4-3
CASSPWYRVLDSGAEAFF
TGCGCCAGCAGCCCTTGGTACCGGGTTCTGGATTCCGGGGCTGAAGCTTTCTTT
>NA|TRBJ1-2|TRBD1|TRBV2
CASRGQSHYGYTF
TGTGCCAGCAGGGGACAGTCTCACTATGGCTACACCTTC
>NA|TRBJ1-5|NA|TRBV10-3
CAIGTGGQPQHF
TGTGCCATCGGCACAGGTGGGCAGCCCCAGCATTTT
>NA|TRBJ2-7|NA|TRBV18
CASSPDYGSYEQYF
TGTGCCAGCTCCCCTGACTATGGATCCTACGAGCAGTACTTC
>NA|TRBJ1-2|NA|TRBV4-1
CASSGVGAGDGYTF
TGCGCCAGCAGCGGTGTCGGGGCGGGCGATGGCTACACCTTC
>NA|TRBJ1-1|NA|TRBV7-9
CASSSVAVRLNTEAFF
TGTGCCAGCAGTAGTGTGGCCGTTCGATTGAACACTGAAGCTTTCTTT
>NA|TRBJ1-3|NA|TRBV9
CASSVAPGNTIYF
TGTGCCAGCAGCGTAGCTCCGGGAAACACCATATATTTT
>NA|TRBJ1-1|TRBD1|TRBV11-2
CASSPGGTEAFF
TGTGCCAGCAGCCCAGGGGGTACTGAAGCTTTCTTT
>NA|TRBJ1-1|NA|TRBV27
CASSALGEAFF
TGTGCCAGCAGCGCACTGGGAGAAGCTTTCTTT
>few|TRBJ1-5|NA|TRBV7-8
CASSLVGFNQPQHF
TGTGCCAGCAGCTTAGTAGGGTTCAATCAGCCCCAGCATTTT
>NA|TRBJ1-6|NA|TRBV10-3
CAISVWGPYNSPLHF
TGTGCCATCAGTGTTTGGGGACCCTATAATTCACCCCTCCACTTT
>NA|TRBJ2-4|TRBD1|TRBV2
CASRLGQGAGNIQYF
TGTGCCAGCAGATTAGGACAGGGGGCGGGAAACATTCAGTACTTC
>NA|TRBJ2-7|TRBD1|TRBV7-2
CASSRDRRYEQYF
TGTGCCAGCAGCCGGGACAGACGCTACGAGCAGTACTTC
>NA|TRBJ1-5|TRBD1|TRBV7-2
CASSLSRGQHQPQHF
TGTGCCAGCAGCTTAAGTAGGGGGCAACATCAGCCCCAGCATTTT
>NA|TRBJ1-2|NA|TRBV9
CASSVGGQGSYGYTF
TGTGCCAGCAGCGTAGGGGGGCAGGGTAGCTATGGCTACACCTTC
>NA|TRBJ2-2|NA|TRBV6-1
CASRWTQDGELFF
TGTGCCAGCAGGTGGACACAGGACGGGGAGCTGTTTTTT
>NA|TRBJ2-7|TRBD1|TRBV6-1
CASTEQGAGYEQYF
TGTGCCAGCACCGAACAGGGGGCAGGGTACGAGCAGTACTTC
>NA|TRBJ1-1|NA|TRBV7-9
CASVHRLGLGEAFF
TGTGCCAGCGTTCATCGGTTGGGGCTGGGTGAAGCTTTCTTT
>NA|TRBJ2-2|NA|TRBV6-5
CASSIVDPTGELFF
TGTGCCAGCAGCATCGTCGACCCCACCGGGGAGCTGTTTTTT
>NA|TRBJ1-1|NA|TRBV18
CASSPMAGFAFGDTEAFF
TGTGCCAGCTCACCAATGGCAGGTTTCGCCTTTGGGGACACTGAAGCTTTCTTT
>NA|TRBJ2-7|TRBD2|TRBV28
CASSLVLLAASYEQYF
TGTGCCAGCAGTTTAGTCCTACTAGCGGCTTCCTACGAGCAGTACTTC